Detailed here is one TCR gamma chain. Its target is not known. The data were obtained in a study of Vδ1+ human thymocytes. Findings and limits, study-wide: Highly polyclonal TRG and TRD repertoires with Gaussian CDR3 length distributions appeared in thymus.

Vdelta1+ thymocyte sorts reached between roughly 98% and 99.6% purity. CDR3 length: 17 residues. The germline CDR1 and CDR2 sequences are VTNTFY and YDVSTARD (reference sequence). J lost 11 bases, V lost 0 bases, and 22 bases had no gene match. Sequences come from RNA converted to cDNA by reverse transcription. Pooled V-gene forward primers with one constant-region reverse primer generated the CDR3 amplicons by multiplex PCR. TCRdb redid clone calling on the multiplex PCR reads using CATT. Among 8,000 to 9,000 gamma-chain clones, 56% were seen once, and the ten largest hold approximately 1.5%. The TCR originated in a girl under three years old who had congenital heart surgery. The material sequenced was Vdelta1+ gamma-delta thymocytes from the thymus. The subset denotes: FACS-sorted CD3+ TCRalphabeta- TCRVdelta1+ TCRVdelta2- thymocytes. The rearrangement joins TRGV3 to TRGJ1 or TRGJ2. Germline matching of the DNA provided the J gene here, since TCRdb leaves it blank. DNA of the CDR3: TGTGCCACCTGGGACAGGCCCGGGGATTTAAGAAGGGTGGAGAAACTCTTT. Translated: CATWDRPGDLRRVEKLF.